The sequence of this T cell receptor (beta chain) was determined in a study of T cell repertoires in cytomegalovirus infection. In the study overall: The public TCR beta signatures pointed to both CMV infection and matching HLA type. Findings of the study overall: What dominated the ex vivo response were HLA-C-restricted CMV-specific TCR beta clonotypes. Based on cumulative public TCR beta family frequency, carriers of CMV plus the relevant HLA were identified.

Between the trimmed V and J ends, which lost 4 bases and 2 bases, there was a span of 15 bases. The CDR3 is 15 residues long. On this clonotype: The antigen is undetermined. With a much larger clone just one base away, this may be a read error.

MiXCR was run by TCRdb on the reads, yielding one entry per CDR3 protein. The sample lists nearly 550,000 distinct CDR3 sequences; more than 15% were seen once. This receptor was taken from a human donor in good health (CMV status not recorded). Some clones in this sample may be carry-over from other donors' samples. Input material: CD8+ T cells from PBMCs. The genes are TRBV23-1 and TRBJ2-7; D possibly matches TRBD1 or TRBD2 (5 bases each). TRBV23-1 is given ORF status, its function remaining uncertain. CDR3 residues: CASSPEGLITYEQYF. Here the CDR3 DNA reads TGCGCCAGCAGTCCCGAGGGGTTAATTACCTACGAGCAGTACTTC.